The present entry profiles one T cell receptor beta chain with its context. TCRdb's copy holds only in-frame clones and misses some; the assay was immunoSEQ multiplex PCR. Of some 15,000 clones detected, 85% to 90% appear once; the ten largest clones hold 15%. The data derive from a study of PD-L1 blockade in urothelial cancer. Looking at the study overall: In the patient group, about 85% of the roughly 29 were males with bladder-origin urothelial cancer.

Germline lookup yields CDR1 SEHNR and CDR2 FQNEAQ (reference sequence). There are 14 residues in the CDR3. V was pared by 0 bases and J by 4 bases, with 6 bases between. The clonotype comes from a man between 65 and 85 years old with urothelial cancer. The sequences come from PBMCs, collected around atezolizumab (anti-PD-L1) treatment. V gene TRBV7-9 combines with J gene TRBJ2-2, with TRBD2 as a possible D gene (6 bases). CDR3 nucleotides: TGTGCCAGCAGCTTAGCGGGGGGCACCGGGGAGCTGTTTTTT. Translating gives CASSLAGGTGELFF.